These T cell receptor beta chains were read from a single sample in a study of T-cell reconstitution after alpha-beta-depleted transplantation in children. TCRdb ran MiXCR on the PCR reads and lists one entry per CDR3 protein. The table shows some 300,000 distinct CDR3 sequences, with 6.5% to 9% occurring only once. Sequenced here: peripheral blood, sampled 360 days after TCRalphabeta/CD19-depleted stem cell transplant. These receptor sequences come from a female patient aged 2 to 10 who had a stem cell transplant for Fanconi anemia, so the T cells may come from the graft donor. Each CDR3 is given with its conserved first and last residue. Each record gives: D gene, J gene, clone size, CDR3 length, V gene, CDR3 DNA, CDR3 protein. A D gene is named only where the DNA matches it firmly. Some rows mark clone size as missing; the rest say once, few, many or name a class of expanded clone.

d_call: -
j_call: TRBJ2-2
clone_size: many
cdr3_length: 17
v_call: TRBV6-5
cdr3_nt: TGTGCCAGCAGTTACATTCTCCCACTAGGAGGGGCCGGGGAGCTGTTTTTT
cdr3_aa: CASSYILPLGGAGELFF

d_call: -
j_call: TRBJ2-5
clone_size: -
cdr3_length: 14
v_call: TRBV6-1
cdr3_nt: TGTGCCAGCAGTGAATGGGTTTTACGAGACAGGCCCAACTTC
cdr3_aa: CASSEWVLRDRPNF

d_call: -
j_call: TRBJ2-3
clone_size: -
cdr3_length: 14
v_call: TRBV5-1
cdr3_nt: TGCGCCAGCAGCTTACGAACCCAGGGAGATACGCAGTATTTT
cdr3_aa: CASSLRTQGDTQYF

d_call: -
j_call: TRBJ1-1
clone_size: many
cdr3_length: 15
v_call: TRBV7-8
cdr3_nt: TGTGCCAGCAGCTTAGATAGGGCCGCGAACACTGAAGCTTTCTTT
cdr3_aa: CASSLDRAANTEAFF

d_call: -
j_call: TRBJ2-3
clone_size: many
cdr3_length: 14
v_call: TRBV30
cdr3_nt: TGTGCCTGGAGCACGGGAGTATCCCCAGATACGCAGTATTTT
cdr3_aa: CAWSTGVSPDTQYF

d_call: -
j_call: TRBJ2-2
clone_size: -
cdr3_length: 17
v_call: TRBV28
cdr3_nt: TGTGCCAGCAGCCCCATCCCCCTCTTTACGAACACCGGGGAGCTGTTTTTT
cdr3_aa: CASSPIPLFTNTGELFF

d_call: -
j_call: TRBJ2-3
clone_size: many
cdr3_length: 14
v_call: TRBV18
cdr3_nt: TGTGCCAGCTCACCAGCGGAGAGGACAGATACGCAGTATTTT
cdr3_aa: CASSPAERTDTQYF

d_call: -
j_call: TRBJ2-7
clone_size: many
cdr3_length: 12
v_call: TRBV12-3/TRBV12-4
cdr3_nt: TGTGCCAGCACAACAGAGGGGGGCGAGCAGTACTTC
cdr3_aa: CASTTEGGEQYF

d_call: -
j_call: TRBJ1-6
clone_size: many
cdr3_length: 15
v_call: TRBV27
cdr3_nt: TGTGCCAGCAGTCCGGGCGGAGGGGCTAATTCACCCCTCCACTTT
cdr3_aa: CASSPGGGANSPLHF

d_call: TRBD1
j_call: TRBJ2-7
clone_size: many
cdr3_length: 12
v_call: TRBV5-1
cdr3_nt: TGCGCCAGCAGCGGGACAGGGGACGAGCAGTACTTC
cdr3_aa: CASSGTGDEQYF

d_call: TRBD1
j_call: TRBJ2-7
clone_size: few
cdr3_length: 14
v_call: TRBV3-1
cdr3_nt: TGTGCCAGCAGCCAAGAGACAGGGGGGTACGAGCAGTACTTC
cdr3_aa: CASSQETGGYEQYF

d_call: -
j_call: TRBJ2-1
clone_size: few
cdr3_length: 14
v_call: TRBV11-2
cdr3_nt: TGTGCCAGCAGTAGGGAACTAGAATACAATGAGCAGTTCTTC
cdr3_aa: CASSRELEYNEQFF

d_call: -
j_call: TRBJ1-1
clone_size: many
cdr3_length: 11
v_call: TRBV20-1
cdr3_nt: TGCAGTGCTAGCGCTCTTAGGAGTGAGTTCTTT
cdr3_aa: CSASALRSEFF

d_call: TRBD1
j_call: TRBJ2-3
clone_size: many
cdr3_length: 14
v_call: TRBV10-3
cdr3_nt: TGTGCCATCAGGGGACAGATTAGCACAGATACGCAGTATTTT
cdr3_aa: CAIRGQISTDTQYF

d_call: -
j_call: TRBJ1-4
clone_size: many
cdr3_length: 15
v_call: TRBV5-1
cdr3_nt: TGCGCCAGCAGCTCCGGACAGATAGGAGCAGTTGGACTGTTTTTT
cdr3_aa: CASSSGQIGAVGLFF

d_call: -
j_call: TRBJ2-2
clone_size: many
cdr3_length: 14
v_call: TRBV2
cdr3_nt: TGTGCCAGCATTCTGGGGGCCAACACCGGGGAGCTGTTTTTT
cdr3_aa: CASILGANTGELFF

d_call: TRBD1
j_call: TRBJ1-2
clone_size: many
cdr3_length: 14
v_call: TRBV20-1
cdr3_nt: TGCAGTGCTCCGCCGGGACAGCTTAACTATGGCTACACCTTC
cdr3_aa: CSAPPGQLNYGYTF

d_call: -
j_call: TRBJ2-6
clone_size: many
cdr3_length: 15
v_call: TRBV6-5
cdr3_nt: TGTGCCAGCAGTTACGGGGGCTCTGGGGCCAACGTCCTGACTTTC
cdr3_aa: CASSYGGSGANVLTF

d_call: -
j_call: TRBJ2-3
clone_size: many
cdr3_length: 13
v_call: TRBV27
cdr3_nt: TGTGCCAGCAGTTTAGTCGACACAGATACGCAGTATTTT
cdr3_aa: CASSLVDTDTQYF

d_call: TRBD1
j_call: TRBJ2-7
clone_size: -
cdr3_length: 13
v_call: TRBV20-1
cdr3_nt: TGCAGTGCACCGGGACAGGGGGTCTTCGAGCAGTACTTC
cdr3_aa: CSAPGQGVFEQYF

d_call: -
j_call: TRBJ1-1
clone_size: many
cdr3_length: 14
v_call: TRBV7-2
cdr3_nt: TGTGCCAGCAGCTCCATGGGAACGAACACTGAAGCTTTCTTT
cdr3_aa: CASSSMGTNTEAFF

d_call: -
j_call: TRBJ2-3
clone_size: many
cdr3_length: 16
v_call: TRBV7-2
cdr3_nt: TGTGCCAGCAGCTTAGGTAGGGTGTTTAGCACAGATACGCAGTATTTT
cdr3_aa: CASSLGRVFSTDTQYF

d_call: -
j_call: TRBJ1-1
clone_size: -
cdr3_length: 14
v_call: TRBV3-1
cdr3_nt: TGTGCCAGCAGGAAACAGGGAAAGAACACTGAAGCTTTCTTT
cdr3_aa: CASRKQGKNTEAFF

d_call: TRBD2
j_call: TRBJ2-3
clone_size: many
cdr3_length: 15
v_call: TRBV20-1
cdr3_nt: TGCAGTGCTAGAGAGCGGGGGGCCGACACAGATACGCAGTATTTT
cdr3_aa: CSARERGADTDTQYF

d_call: TRBD2
j_call: TRBJ2-1
clone_size: many
cdr3_length: 16
v_call: TRBV27
cdr3_nt: TGTGCCAGCAGTTTGAGACTAGCGGGAACCTACAATGAGCAGTTCTTC
cdr3_aa: CASSLRLAGTYNEQFF

d_call: TRBD2
j_call: TRBJ2-1
clone_size: many
cdr3_length: 18
v_call: TRBV4-3
cdr3_nt: TGCGCCAGCAGCCAAAACCCCAAACTAGCGGGGGGGGCCAATGAGCAGTTCTTC
cdr3_aa: CASSQNPKLAGGANEQFF

d_call: TRBD1
j_call: TRBJ2-7
clone_size: many
cdr3_length: 17
v_call: TRBV27
cdr3_nt: TGTGCCAGCAGACGTACCACCACAGGGGTGGTTAGTAGCGAGCAGTACTTC
cdr3_aa: CASRRTTTGVVSSEQYF

d_call: TRBD1
j_call: TRBJ1-4
clone_size: many
cdr3_length: 15
v_call: TRBV29-1
cdr3_nt: TGCAGCGTTGTCGTGGACAGGGGTATACATGAAAAACTGTTTTTT
cdr3_aa: CSVVVDRGIHEKLFF

d_call: -
j_call: TRBJ1-3
clone_size: -
cdr3_length: 13
v_call: TRBV2
cdr3_nt: TGTGCCAGCAGTGCCTACTCTGGAAACACCATATATTTT
cdr3_aa: CASSAYSGNTIYF

d_call: -
j_call: TRBJ1-1
clone_size: many
cdr3_length: 12
v_call: TRBV5-6
cdr3_nt: TGTGCCAGCAGCTTGTTAGAACTTGGGGCTTTCTTT
cdr3_aa: CASSLLELGAFF

d_call: -
j_call: TRBJ2-1
clone_size: many
cdr3_length: 12
v_call: TRBV20-1
cdr3_nt: TGCAGTGCTAGAGTCCTAGAAAATGAGCAGTTCTTC
cdr3_aa: CSARVLENEQFF

d_call: TRBD1
j_call: TRBJ1-6
clone_size: many
cdr3_length: 16
v_call: TRBV25-1
cdr3_nt: TGTGCCAGCAGTGCCTTGGGACAGGCGGATAATTCACCCCTCCACTTT
cdr3_aa: CASSALGQADNSPLHF

d_call: TRBD1
j_call: TRBJ2-7
clone_size: many
cdr3_length: 15
v_call: TRBV5-1
cdr3_nt: TGCGCCAGCAGCCTCGACAGGGGGGTACCCTACGAGCAGTACTTC
cdr3_aa: CASSLDRGVPYEQYF

d_call: -
j_call: TRBJ2-6
clone_size: many
cdr3_length: 15
v_call: TRBV4-2
cdr3_nt: TGTGCCAGCAGCCAAGATTATTCTGGGGCCAACGTCCTGACTTTC
cdr3_aa: CASSQDYSGANVLTF

d_call: -
j_call: TRBJ1-2
clone_size: few
cdr3_length: 16
v_call: TRBV4-2
cdr3_nt: TGTGCCAGCAGCCAAGATGTCGTCGCAGGGGCTCATGGCTACACCTTC
cdr3_aa: CASSQDVVAGAHGYTF

d_call: TRBD2
j_call: TRBJ2-3
clone_size: many
cdr3_length: 18
v_call: TRBV20-1
cdr3_nt: TGCAGTGTCTTAGGAACTAGCGGGGGACGAACTAGCACAGATACGCAGTATTTT
cdr3_aa: CSVLGTSGGRTSTDTQYF

d_call: TRBD1
j_call: TRBJ1-1
clone_size: few
cdr3_length: 13
v_call: TRBV6-1
cdr3_nt: TGTGCCAGCAGGAAGGGACAGGGAACTGAAGCTTTCTTT
cdr3_aa: CASRKGQGTEAFF

d_call: TRBD1
j_call: TRBJ1-2
clone_size: many
cdr3_length: 14
v_call: TRBV7-9
cdr3_nt: TGTGCCAGCAGCGCCGGGACAGGGGGCTATGGCTACACCTTC
cdr3_aa: CASSAGTGGYGYTF

d_call: TRBD2
j_call: TRBJ2-3
clone_size: few
cdr3_length: 15
v_call: TRBV2
cdr3_nt: TGTGCCAGCAGTCCGGGACTACCAATAACAGATACGCAGTATTTT
cdr3_aa: CASSPGLPITDTQYF

d_call: -
j_call: TRBJ2-3
clone_size: many
cdr3_length: 13
v_call: TRBV12-3/TRBV12-4
cdr3_nt: TGTGCCAGCCGCGGGACTCCCCTAGATACGCAGTATTTT
cdr3_aa: CASRGTPLDTQYF

d_call: TRBD2
j_call: TRBJ2-1
clone_size: many
cdr3_length: 15
v_call: TRBV20-1
cdr3_nt: TGCAGTGTTAGGCCCCCGACTAGCGGCTACAATGAGCAGTTCTTC
cdr3_aa: CSVRPPTSGYNEQFF

d_call: -
j_call: TRBJ2-7
clone_size: -
cdr3_length: 13
v_call: TRBV6-5
cdr3_nt: TGTGCCAGCAGTTACGTCGCTTCCTACGAGCAGTACTTC
cdr3_aa: CASSYVASYEQYF

d_call: TRBD1
j_call: TRBJ2-7
clone_size: many
cdr3_length: 11
v_call: TRBV20-1
cdr3_nt: TGCAGTGCTGGACAGGCCTACGAGCAGTACTTC
cdr3_aa: CSAGQAYEQYF

d_call: TRBD1
j_call: TRBJ2-5
clone_size: many
cdr3_length: 18
v_call: TRBV20-1
cdr3_nt: TGCAGTGCTAGAAACCAGGGTGTACAGGGGGGTGGTGTCGGGACCCAGTACTTC
cdr3_aa: CSARNQGVQGGGVGTQYF

d_call: TRBD1
j_call: TRBJ1-2
clone_size: many
cdr3_length: 12
v_call: TRBV20-1
cdr3_nt: TGCAGTGCATCGACAGGGTTGGATGGCTACACCTTC
cdr3_aa: CSASTGLDGYTF

d_call: -
j_call: TRBJ2-7
clone_size: -
cdr3_length: 14
v_call: TRBV5-1
cdr3_nt: TGCGCCAGCAGCTTCCGGCAGCCAAACGGGGGTCAGTACTTC
cdr3_aa: CASSFRQPNGGQYF

d_call: TRBD1
j_call: TRBJ2-5
clone_size: many
cdr3_length: 16
v_call: TRBV15
cdr3_nt: TGTGCCACCAGCAGATCCGGGACAGGTTCCCAAGAGACCCAGTACTTC
cdr3_aa: CATSRSGTGSQETQYF

d_call: -
j_call: TRBJ2-1
clone_size: many
cdr3_length: 17
v_call: TRBV7-2
cdr3_nt: TGTGCCAGCAGCTTAGGTCGGGGGCGGGATCCCTACAATGAGCAGTTCTTC
cdr3_aa: CASSLGRGRDPYNEQFF

d_call: TRBD2
j_call: TRBJ2-2
clone_size: many
cdr3_length: 14
v_call: TRBV7-2
cdr3_nt: TGTGCCAGCAGCACCCGACTAGCGATCGGGGAGCTGTTTTTT
cdr3_aa: CASSTRLAIGELFF

d_call: -
j_call: TRBJ2-1
clone_size: many
cdr3_length: 11
v_call: TRBV7-9
cdr3_nt: TGTGCCAGCAGCCCTTGGAATGAGCAGTTCTTC
cdr3_aa: CASSPWNEQFF

d_call: -
j_call: TRBJ2-5
clone_size: many
cdr3_length: 15
v_call: TRBV5-1
cdr3_nt: TGCGCCAGCAGCTTGCGTCCGGAGCAGAAAGAGACCCAGTACTTC
cdr3_aa: CASSLRPEQKETQYF

d_call: TRBD1
j_call: TRBJ1-2
clone_size: few
cdr3_length: 16
v_call: TRBV5-1
cdr3_nt: TGCGCCAGCAGCTTGGGGGGGACAGGGACGACCTATGGCTACACCTTC
cdr3_aa: CASSLGGTGTTYGYTF